A selection of T cell receptor beta chains follows, all from one sample in a study of metastatic and nonmetastatic thyroid tumors. TCRdb re-processed the PCR reads through MiXCR. The repertoire consists of some 21,000 clones, with roughly 23% occurring once and the leading ten covering around an eighth. The sample taken for sequencing was tumor tissue. The receptors stem from a female donor with papillary thyroid cancer or a benign thyroid nodule (not recorded which). Some clones in this sample may be carry-over from other donors' samples. CDR3s include the opening cysteine and the closing phenylalanine or tryptophan. Each record gives: J gene, clone size, D gene, V gene, CDR3 DNA, CDR3 protein. D genes are given only for firm matches. Expanded clones are given a class, and other clones once, few, many or no size at all.

J gene: TRBJ2-1; clone size: many; D gene: TRBD2; V gene: TRBV24-1; CDR3 DNA: TGTGCCACCAATCTAGCGGGAGAACATGAGCAGTTCTTC; CDR3 protein: CATNLAGEHEQFF
J gene: TRBJ2-7; clone size: many; D gene: TRBD1; V gene: TRBV7-8; CDR3 DNA: TGTGCCAGCAGCTTCGGACAGGCCTACGAGCAGTACTTC; CDR3 protein: CASSFGQAYEQYF
J gene: TRBJ1-3; clone size: many; D gene: .; V gene: TRBV29-1; CDR3 DNA: TGCAGCGTTGGGGCATCTGGAAACACCATATATTTT; CDR3 protein: CSVGASGNTIYF
J gene: TRBJ2-3; clone size: .; D gene: .; V gene: TRBV27; CDR3 DNA: TGTGCCAGCAGTCCACCTGAGTCTGGCACAGATACGCAGTATTTT; CDR3 protein: CASSPPESGTDTQYF
J gene: TRBJ2-1; clone size: .; D gene: TRBD2; V gene: TRBV5-6; CDR3 DNA: TGTGCCAACAGCTGGTGGCCCGGGACTAGCGGTTACAATGAGCAGTTCTTC; CDR3 protein: CANSWWPGTSGYNEQFF
J gene: TRBJ2-7; clone size: .; D gene: TRBD1; V gene: TRBV5-6; CDR3 DNA: TGTGCCAGCATAAGACGGGACAGCGAGCATTACTTC; CDR3 protein: CASIRRDSEHYF
J gene: TRBJ1-1; clone size: many; D gene: .; V gene: TRBV3-1; CDR3 DNA: TGTGCCAGCAGCCAAGATTGGGGGGGTTCCACTGAAGCTTTCTTT; CDR3 protein: CASSQDWGGSTEAFF
J gene: TRBJ1-2; clone size: few; D gene: .; V gene: TRBV19; CDR3 DNA: TGTGCCAGTAGTATAGCTGGGGCGAGCTATGGCTACACCTTC; CDR3 protein: CASSIAGASYGYTF
J gene: TRBJ1-2; clone size: .; D gene: .; V gene: TRBV6-1; CDR3 DNA: TGTGCCAGCAGTGTACAGGGATTCTATGGCTACACCTTC; CDR3 protein: CASSVQGFYGYTF
J gene: TRBJ1-6; clone size: few; D gene: .; V gene: TRBV6-1; CDR3 DNA: TGTGCCAGCACCGGGGACGGGAATTCACCCCTCCACTTT; CDR3 protein: CASTGDGNSPLHF